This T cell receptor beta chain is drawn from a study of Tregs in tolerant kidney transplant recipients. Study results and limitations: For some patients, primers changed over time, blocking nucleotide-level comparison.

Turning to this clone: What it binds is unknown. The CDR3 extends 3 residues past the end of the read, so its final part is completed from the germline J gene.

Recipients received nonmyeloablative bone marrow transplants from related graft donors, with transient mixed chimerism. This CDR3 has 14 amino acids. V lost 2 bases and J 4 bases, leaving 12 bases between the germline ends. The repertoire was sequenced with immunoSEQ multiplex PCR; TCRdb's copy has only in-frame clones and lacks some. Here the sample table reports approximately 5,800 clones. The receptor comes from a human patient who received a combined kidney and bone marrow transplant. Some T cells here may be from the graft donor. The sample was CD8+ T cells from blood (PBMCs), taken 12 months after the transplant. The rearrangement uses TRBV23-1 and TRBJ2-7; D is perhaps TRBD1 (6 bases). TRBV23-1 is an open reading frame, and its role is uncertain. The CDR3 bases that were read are TGCGCCAGCAGTCAAAGTCACAGGGAGTACGAG. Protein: CASSQSHREYE. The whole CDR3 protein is CASSQSHREYEQYF.